The 3 T cell receptor beta chains reported below all come from one sample, sequenced in a study of identifying expanded T cells in peripheral blood. Libraries were prepared by immunoSEQ multiplex PCR; TCRdb keeps only in-frame clonotypes and omits some of them. In the table there are tens of thousands of clones, nearly 90% of which are singletons. The specimen was blood. These TCRs come from a person between 18 and 75 years old in good health.

The chain couples TRBV7-6 to TRBJ2-3, with D possibly being TRBD2 (5 bases). Trimming left V 0 bases short and J 0 bases short, with 10 bases between. This CDR3 contains 16 residues. Germline V gene lookup returns CDR1 SGHVS and CDR2 FNYEAQ. CDR3 amino acids: CASSLAIPGSTDTQYF. The DNA of the CDR3 is TGTGCCAGCAGCTTAGCTATCCCGGGAAGCACAGATACGCAGTATTTT.

The chain links TRBV18 to TRBJ1-4, with D uncertain. Between the trimmed V and J ends, which lost 2 bases and 8 bases, there was a span of 12 bases. Germline V CDR1 and CDR2: KGHSH, LQKENI. This CDR3 has 14 amino acids. The CDR3 DNA follows: TGTGCCAGCTCACCAGGGAACGGAAGGGAAAAACTGTTTTTT. It codes for CASSPGNGREKLFF.

For the CDR3, the DNA is TGTGCCAGCAGTCGTAGGTCGGGGGTTAGCATGAACACTGAAGCTTTCTTT. This codes for CASSRRSGVSMNTEAFF. The rearrangement joins TRBV27 to TRBJ1-1; the D gene is possibly TRBD1 (5 bases). V was pared by 5 bases and J by 0 bases, with 19 bases between. Germline V lookup: CDR1 MNHEY, CDR2 SMNVEV (reference sequence). The length of the CDR3 is 17 residues.